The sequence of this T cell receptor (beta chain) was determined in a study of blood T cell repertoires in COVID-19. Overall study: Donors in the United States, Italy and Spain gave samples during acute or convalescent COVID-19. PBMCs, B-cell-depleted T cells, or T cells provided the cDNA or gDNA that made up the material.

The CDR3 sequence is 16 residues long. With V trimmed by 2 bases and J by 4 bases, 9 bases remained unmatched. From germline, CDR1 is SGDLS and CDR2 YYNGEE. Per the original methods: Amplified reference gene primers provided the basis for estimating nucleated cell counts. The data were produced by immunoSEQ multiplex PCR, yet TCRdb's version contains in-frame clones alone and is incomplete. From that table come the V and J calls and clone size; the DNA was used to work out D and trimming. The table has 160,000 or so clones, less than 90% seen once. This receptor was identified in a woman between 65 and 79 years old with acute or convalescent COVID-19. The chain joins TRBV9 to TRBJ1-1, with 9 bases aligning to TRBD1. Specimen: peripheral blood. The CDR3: CASSVTGTGIPTEAFF. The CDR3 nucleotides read TGTGCCAGCAGCGTCACCGGGACAGGGATCCCCACTGAAGCTTTCTTT.